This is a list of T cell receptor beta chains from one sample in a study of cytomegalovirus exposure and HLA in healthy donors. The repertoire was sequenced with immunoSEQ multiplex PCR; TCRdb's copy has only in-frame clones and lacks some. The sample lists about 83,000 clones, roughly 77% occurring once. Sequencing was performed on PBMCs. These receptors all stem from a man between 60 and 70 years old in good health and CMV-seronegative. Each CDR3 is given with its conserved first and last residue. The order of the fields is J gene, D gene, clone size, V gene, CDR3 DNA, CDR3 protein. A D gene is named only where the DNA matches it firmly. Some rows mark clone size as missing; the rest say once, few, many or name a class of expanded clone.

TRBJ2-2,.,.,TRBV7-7,TGTGCTAGCAGCTTAGCGGTGGGAGGGACAACGAACACCGGGGAGCTGTTTTTT,CASSLAVGGTTNTGELFF
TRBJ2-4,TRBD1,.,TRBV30,TGTGCCTGGAGCTGGAGGGACAGGGGTGGTTTGGGAAACATTCAGTACTTC,CAWSWRDRGGLGNIQYF
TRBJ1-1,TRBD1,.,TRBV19,TGTGCCAGTACCCTCGGGACAGAGAACACTGAAGCTTTCTTT,CASTLGTENTEAFF
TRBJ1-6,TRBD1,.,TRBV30,TGTGCCTGGACCGGAGGGACAGGGTTGCAGGTTGATTCACCCCTCCACTTT,CAWTGGTGLQVDSPLHF
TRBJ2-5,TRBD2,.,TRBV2,TGTGCCAGCAGTGGACTAGCGGCCAACCAAGAGACCCAGTACTTC,CASSGLAANQETQYF
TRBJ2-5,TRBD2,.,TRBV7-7,TGTGCCAGCAGCAACCTCCTCGGACTAGCGATCAGGGAGACCCAGTACTTC,CASSNLLGLAIRETQYF
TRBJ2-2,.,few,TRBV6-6,TGTGCCAGCAGTTATGTGGGTCGGGGAGAACCCGGGGAGCTGTTTTTT,CASSYVGRGEPGELFF
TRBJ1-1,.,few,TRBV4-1,TGCGCCAGCAGCCAAGTGCCAGGCCTGAACACTGAAGCTTTCTTT,CASSQVPGLNTEAFF
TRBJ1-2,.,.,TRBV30,TGTGCCTGGAGTCGCCTGGGCAAATCGGATGGCTACACCTTC,CAWSRLGKSDGYTF
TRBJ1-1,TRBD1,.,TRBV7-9,TGTTCCAGCAGCAACCGGGACAGGGGGCGCGGAGGGGGCACTGAAGCTTTCTTT,CSSSNRDRGRGGGTEAFF
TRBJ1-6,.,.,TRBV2,TGTGCCAGCAGCGAATGGCAACAGGGAACGAATTCACCCCTCCACTTT,CASSEWQQGTNSPLHF
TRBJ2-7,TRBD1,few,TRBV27,TGTGCCAGCAGTTTGGGGACAGGGTACGAGCAGTACTTC,CASSLGTGYEQYF
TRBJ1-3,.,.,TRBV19,TGTGCCAGGGAGGGGTCCTATCATGGAAACACCATATATTTT,CAREGSYHGNTIYF
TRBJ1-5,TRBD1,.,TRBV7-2,TGTGCCAGCAGTCGACAGGGTCGGAGCAATCAGCCCCAGCATTTT,CASSRQGRSNQPQHF